What follows are 18 T cell receptor beta chains derived from one specimen sequenced in a study of cytomegalovirus exposure and HLA in healthy donors (dated by TCRdb to the late 2010s). The library was generated by the immunoSEQ multiplex PCR assay. For the multiplex PCR, a mixture combining 60 forward primers for TCR Vbeta segments and 13 reverse primers for TCR Jbeta segments was used. TCRdb's version of the immuneACCESS table is confined to in-frame rearrangements and falls short of the full clone set. An unresolved V gene accounts for under half of the shortfall where checked; the remainder is of unknown origin. For this sample there are roughly 120,000 clones; roughly four fifths appear just once. The ten top clones hold 1.6% of the sample. Sequencing was performed on PBMCs. The receptors originated from a woman between 18 and 30 years old in good health and CMV-seronegative.

The chain links TRBV4-2 to TRBJ2-1, with 13 bases matching TRBD2. Germline trimming cut 3 bases from V and 9 bases from J; bases unmatched to any gene: 8. The CDR3 is 16 amino acids. The V gene's germline CDR1 is LGHNA and CDR2 YNFKEQ. The CDR3 loop reads CASSQTTSGGAGEQFF. The CDR3 nucleotides are TGTGCCAGCAGCCAGACAACTAGCGGGGGGGCCGGTGAGCAGTTCTTC.

Here the CDR3 DNA reads TGTGCCACTCTTATGACCCAGGGTAGGAATTCACCCCTCCACTTT. It specifies CATLMTQGRNSPLHF. This chain links TRBV28 with TRBJ1-6, with D possibly TRBD1 on 5 matching bases. Trimming took 10 bases from V and 7 from J, leaving 20 bases between them. This CDR3 spans 15 amino acids. Germline CDR1 and CDR2: MDHEN and SYDVKM.

This clone was picked up a small number of times. The chain recombines TRBV5-6 with TRBJ1-1; D remains unclear. There are 14 residues in the CDR3. The germline CDR1 and CDR2 sequences are SGHDT and YYEEEE. The V and J ends lost 2 bases and 2 bases respectively, with 10 bases between them. The CDR3 spells CASSLIGRNTEAFF. The CDR3 DNA is TGTGCCAGCAGCTTAATTGGGAGAAACACTGAAGCTTTCTTT. The full variable domain, completed using reference TRBV5-6 and TRBJ1-1, is DAGVTQSPTHLIKTRGQQVTLRCSPKSGHDTVSWYQQALGQGPQFIFQYYEEEERQRGNFPDRFSGHQFPNYSSELNVNALLLGDSALYLCASSLIGRNTEAFFGQGTRLTVV.

J is TRBJ1-1 and V is TRBV4-1, with 9 bases identical to TRBD1. The CDR3 has 16 residues. Losses at the gene ends were 4 bases for V and 4 bases for J; bases not matched to a gene: 10. The germline gives CDR1 MGHRA, CDR2 YSYEKL. The CDR3 sequence is CASSPQLTGGSTEAFF. The CDR3 DNA sequence: TGCGCCAGCAGCCCCCAACTGACAGGGGGATCCACTGAAGCTTTCTTT.

V and J are TRBV28 and TRBJ1-4, with D possibly TRBD1 on 6 matching bases. The germline V and J ends were trimmed by 10 bases and 8 bases, with 20 bases remaining between them. The CDR3 is made up of 14 amino acids. Germline assignment: CDR1 MDHEN and CDR2 SYDVKM. The CDR3, as DNA: TGTGCCATCGATACCACAGGGTTACGGGAAAAACTGTTTTTT. Translation: CAIDTTGLREKLFF.

The chain couples TRBV30 to TRBJ1-5; 7 bases line up with TRBD1. Looked up from germline, CDR1 is GTSNPN and CDR2 is SVGIG (reference sequence). The CDR3 contains 14 residues. V gave up 5 bases and J gave up 1 base; unmatched junction bases: 5. The CDR3 nucleotides are TGTGCCTGGGGAGGGGGCCTGAGCAATCAGCCCCAGCATTTT. As protein: CAWGGGLSNQPQHF.

To note about this clone: Other DNA variants within this sample encode the same CDR3. The genes are TRBV6-5 and TRBJ1-6; 7 bases fit TRBD1. Germline lookup yields CDR1 MNHEY and CDR2 SVGAGI. The CDR3 contains 14 residues. The V and J ends lost 6 bases and 10 bases, in that order; junction bases with no gene match: 9. CDR3 loop: CASSSGGLRSPLHF. CDR3 coding DNA: TGTGCCAGCAGCTCAGGGGGGCTGAGATCACCCCTCCACTTT.

The rearrangement links TRBV6-5 to TRBJ2-7, with D possibly being TRBD2 (5 bases). V lost 8 bases and J 6 bases, leaving 14 bases between the germline ends. The CDR3 spans 12 residues. Germline V gives CDR1 MNHEY, CDR2 SVGAGI. The CDR3 reads CASAQKGGEQYF. Written as DNA, the CDR3 is TGTGCCAGCGCCCAGAAAGGAGGCGAGCAGTACTTC.

V usage is TRBV18 and J usage is TRBJ2-7; D is unresolved. Germline CDR1 and CDR2: KGHSH and LQKENI. The CDR3 extends over 12 amino acids. V lost 1 base to trimming and J lost 5 bases, with 6 bases between them. CDR3 sequence (DNA): TGTGCCAGCTCACCACTGGCCCACGAGCAGTACTTC. Protein product: CASSPLAHEQYF.

There are a few counts of this clone. CDR3 sequence (DNA): TGTGCCAGCAGCTTAACAGGGGAGCATGGCTACACCTTC. Encoded protein: CASSLTGEHGYTF. The chain links TRBV7-2 to TRBJ1-2, with TRBD1 matching over 7 bases. This CDR3 region has 13 residues. Losses at the gene ends were 2 bases for V and 6 bases for J; bases not matched to a gene: 3. Germline V gene sequence: CDR1 SGHTA, CDR2 FQGNSA.

V is TRBV7-6 and J is TRBJ2-3, with TRBD2 matching over 11 bases. The CDR3 loop spans 16 amino acids. The V gene's germline CDR1 is SGHVS and CDR2 FNYEAQ. J gave up 0 bases and V 5 bases, and 4 bases lay outside the gene matches. The CDR3, as DNA: TGTGCCAGCAGCCTATTAGCGGGGGGGAGCACAGATACGCAGTATTTT. Encoded protein: CASSLLAGGSTDTQYF.

The chain uses TRBV27 and TRBJ2-5; 8 bases match TRBD1. Trimming cost V 5 bases and J 5 bases; bases outside gene matches: 13. This CDR3 has 16 residues. Germline V CDR1 and CDR2: MNHEY, SMNVEV (reference sequence). CDR3 sequence (DNA): TGTGCCAGCAGTCTAGCTGGACAGGGAACCGGCGAGACCCAGTACTTC. It codes for CASSLAGQGTGETQYF.

This chain uses TRBV19 with TRBJ2-5; D is perhaps TRBD2 (6 bases). The CDR3 contains 12 residues. The V and J ends lost 10 bases and 5 bases respectively, with 14 bases between them. CDR1 is LNHDA, CDR2 SQIVND, per germline (reference sequence). The CDR3 loop is CATGRAGETQYF. The CDR3 bases are TGTGCCACAGGCCGGGCGGGGGAGACCCAGTACTTC.

Only a few counts were recorded for this clone. The V gene is TRBV6-1, the J gene TRBJ1-5; D unclear. The CDR3 is 14 residues long. V was cut by 7 bases and J by 2 bases, with 12 bases left in between. CDR1 MNHNS and CDR2 SASEGT come from the germline V gene. The CDR3 DNA reads TGTGCCAGCACTCCGGACGGGGGCAATCAGCCCCAGCATTTT. Amino acids: CASTPDGGNQPQHF.

The table lists this clone with a few counts. The genes are TRBV5-6 and TRBJ2-5, with D possibly being TRBD1 (6 bases). From germline, CDR1 is SGHDT and CDR2 YYEEEE. The CDR3 length is 16 residues. The V and J ends lost 4 bases and 0 bases respectively, with 16 bases between them. The chain's CDR3 is CASSPGQSLYQETQYF. The CDR3 coding sequence is TGTGCCAGCAGCCCCGGACAGAGTCTGTACCAAGAGACCCAGTACTTC. Full variable domain (missing parts from reference TRBV5-6 and TRBJ2-5): DAGVTQSPTHLIKTRGQQVTLRCSPKSGHDTVSWYQQALGQGPQFIFQYYEEEERQRGNFPDRFSGHQFPNYSSELNVNALLLGDSALYLCASSPGQSLYQETQYFGPGTRLLVL.

V is TRBV28 and J is TRBJ2-1, with 9 positions matching TRBD1. Germline-derived CDR1 and CDR2 are MDHEN and SYDVKM. The CDR3 is 14 residues long. V trimming: 5 bases; J trimming: 5 bases; junction bases outside the gene matches: 4. CDR3 loop: CASSPGTGHNEQFF. Here the CDR3 DNA reads TGTGCCAGCAGTCCCGGGACAGGGCACAATGAGCAGTTCTTC.

The count of this clone is one. The V call is TRBV6-1, the J call TRBJ2-5, with 9 bases aligning to TRBD1. Germline V gives CDR1 MNHNS, CDR2 SASEGT. The trim removed 2 bases at V and 4 bases at J, leaving 17 bases unmatched. The CDR3 contains 19 residues. CDR3 region: CASSEFYGTGLGFGETQYF. The CDR3 DNA sequence: TGTGCCAGCAGTGAATTCTATGGGACAGGGTTGGGTTTTGGAGAGACCCAGTACTTC.

The chain joins TRBV5-1 to TRBJ2-2; no firm D call. Per germline, CDR1 SGHRS and CDR2 YFSETQ. There are 14 residues in the CDR3. V lost 1 base and J 7 bases, leaving 11 bases between the germline ends. The CDR3 spells CASSLPVVGGELFF. CDR3 DNA: TGCGCCAGCAGCTTGCCCGTAGTCGGCGGGGAGCTGTTTTTT.